The 2 T cell receptor beta chains in this list originate from one sample, sequenced in a study of stem cell transplantation in POMP-related autoinflammatory disease. Profiling relied on immunoSEQ multiplex PCR, and the TCRdb table lists in-frame clones only, not all of them. Altogether 8,000 to 9,000 clones are present, approximately 85% being singletons, with the ten largest covering over 10%. The specimen comprised CD8+ T cells from PBMCs, sampled after stem cell transplantation. The receptors were gathered from a human patient with POMP-related autoinflammation and immune dysregulation (PRAID). Some of the T cells might come from the graft donor.

The chain carries TRBV6-5 and TRBJ1-1, with D possibly TRBD1 on 5 matching bases. Per the germline V gene, CDR1 is MNHEY and CDR2 is SVGAGI. The CDR3 spans 14 residues. The V and J ends lost 0 bases and 6 bases respectively, with 11 bases between them. The CDR3 here is CASSYSDSLAEAFF. In nucleotides, the CDR3 is TGTGCCAGCAGTTACTCCGACAGCTTGGCTGAAGCTTTCTTT.

The gene calls are TRBV5-4 and TRBJ1-2; 7 bases map to TRBD1. With V trimmed by 0 bases and J by 7 bases, 6 bases remained unmatched. Germline V gives CDR1 SGHNT, CDR2 YYREEE (reference sequence). The CDR3 runs to 14 residues. This CDR3 reads CASSLDRGSRGYTF. CDR3 sequence (DNA): TGTGCCAGCAGCTTGGACAGGGGAAGTCGTGGCTACACCTTC.